The source of this T cell receptor (beta chain) is a study of cytomegalovirus exposure and HLA in healthy donors listed by TCRdb under 2017. Concerning the study at large: The approximately 710 repertoires of the first cohort and the roughly 110 validation repertoires were produced on the same platform, according to a later analysis. A separate validation cohort of over 95 different subjects was used in addition to the roughly 640-subject first cohort. High-throughput TCR immunosequencing, statistical association of individual TCRs with disease status, and machine learning were combined to predict cytomegalovirus infection status. The study was designed to test whether signatures of past pathogen exposure could be identified by cataloging public T cell receptors. Study-level results and caveats: All 120 repertoires were used to score co-occurrence in the validation cohort in a later analysis, because that analysis had no HLA typing for the cohort. A total of about 150 TCR beta chains were listed by the study as associated with cytomegalovirus. Across donors, most TCR sequences were observed very rarely, whereas some public TCRs were present in many individuals. The classifier was reported to diagnose cytomegalovirus status with high specificity and sensitivity in both the original and validation cohorts. Subsequent analysis determined that TCRs grouped into clusters in the first cohort also showed a tendency toward co-occurrence across the roughly 120 validation repertoires, and 85% to 95% of cluster scores exceeded 0. It was suggested by the authors that the approach could potentially be generalized to other disease states and immunological phenotypes. A few of the identified cytomegalovirus-associated TCR beta chains were confirmed in vitro to be specific for cytomegalovirus antigens.

Including the terminal cysteine and phenylalanine, the CDR3 comprises 16 residues. The only DNA kept is the CDR3, 48 bases in frame from the first base. Here V drops 7 bases and J drops 2 bases, and the junction holds 11 bases not matched to any gene. Per the germline V gene, SGHTA is the CDR1 and FQGNSA is the CDR2. Libraries were prepared through the immunoSEQ multiplex PCR assay. The original methods were these. A statistical classification framework was developed to diagnose cytomegalovirus status using the catalog of TCR beta chain sequences. TCRdb holds this immuneACCESS table with in-frame rearrangements only. Some clones are missing; in checked studies, unresolved V genes explain under half, and the rest has no known cause. Clone size and the V and J calls come from that table; the DNA yielded D and trimming. The table for this sample lists approximately 150,000 clones; 85% to 90% of them were counted only once. In total, the top ten clones hold roughly 1.5% of the sample.

The donors belonged to the validation cohort of over a hundred subjects, which was separate from the approximately 700-subject first cohort. As concerns this clone: Its cognate antigen has yet to be identified. Qualities for individual bases were not recorded, and no much larger clone is one base off.

Input material: PBMCs. The clonotype comes from a woman in her twenties or thirties in good health and CMV-seronegative. The chain uses TRBV7-2 and TRBJ2-3; the junction holds 8 bases that match TRBD2. The CDR3 region: CASTAGSGGATDTQYF. The nucleotide sequence reads TGTGCCAGCACCGCTGGGAGCGGGGGAGCCACAGATACGCAGTATTTT.